This T cell receptor beta chain was found in a study of beta chain features in type 1 diabetes. Study-wide results and caveats: Type 1 diabetes patients had moderately but significantly shorter TCRB CDR3s in all four CD4+ subsets. In patients and controls equally, PCR might favor templates that are shorter. VDJ junctions in type 1 diabetes patients carried more deletions and fewer insertions.

Populations isolated by sorting all had purity greater than 95%. This clone was seen more than once but under ten times. The antigen is unknown. V lost 5 bases, J lost 4 bases, and 14 bases lay in between. The CDR3 is made up of 14 amino acids. The germline V gene encodes CDR1 MNHEY and CDR2 SMNVEV (reference sequence). All of the isolated RNA was reverse transcribed, so expressed TCRB transcripts were sequenced. Millions of reads was the average for naive, central memory and regulatory T cell samples. Repertoires were generated with immunoSEQ multiplex PCR, while TCRdb's copy carries only in-frame clones and drops some. This sample has approximately 730,000 clones; around 15% occur once, and the top ten carry about 0.02%.

Sequenced sample: naive CD4+ T cells from blood. The sequence was obtained from a young man with type 1 diabetes. This rearrangement joins TRBV27 to TRBJ1-2, with a weak D call TRBD1 (5 bases). The CDR3 nucleotides read TGTGCCAGCAGTCGTCAGACAGCTCCCTATGGCTACACCTTC. Encoded protein: CASSRQTAPYGYTF.